This T cell receptor (beta chain) was observed in a study of shared clonotypes between healthy human individuals. Study-level results: A few donors showed sharing of around 5% of naive CD4 clonotypes. Generation of non-shared clonotypes was less probable than generation of clonotypes shared by all four donors. Sampling covered nothing but blood. Tissue TCR repertoires likely differ from those found in blood.

CDR1 and CDR2 (germline): SNHLY, FYNNEI. V was clipped by 5 bases and J by 0 bases, with 8 bases between them. The CDR3 extends over 14 amino acids. Genomic DNA of every subset was divided equally among multiple immunoSEQ plates. The protocol was immunoSEQ multiplex PCR, while the TCRdb copy is restricted to in-frame clones and leaves out a portion. In the table there are roughly 2.2 million clones, 85% to 95% of which are singletons. On this clone itself: Its antigen is as yet unknown.

The sequenced material came from naive CD4+ T cells from PBMCs. The subset: CD45RA+ positively selected. The sequence came from a young man in good health. Some clones in this sample may be carry-over from other donors' samples. The V gene is TRBV2, the J gene TRBJ1-5, with unresolved D. The CDR3 loop is CASSKGGSNQPQHF. In nucleotides, the CDR3 is TGTGCCAGCAGTAAGGGAGGTAGCAATCAGCCCCAGCATTTT.